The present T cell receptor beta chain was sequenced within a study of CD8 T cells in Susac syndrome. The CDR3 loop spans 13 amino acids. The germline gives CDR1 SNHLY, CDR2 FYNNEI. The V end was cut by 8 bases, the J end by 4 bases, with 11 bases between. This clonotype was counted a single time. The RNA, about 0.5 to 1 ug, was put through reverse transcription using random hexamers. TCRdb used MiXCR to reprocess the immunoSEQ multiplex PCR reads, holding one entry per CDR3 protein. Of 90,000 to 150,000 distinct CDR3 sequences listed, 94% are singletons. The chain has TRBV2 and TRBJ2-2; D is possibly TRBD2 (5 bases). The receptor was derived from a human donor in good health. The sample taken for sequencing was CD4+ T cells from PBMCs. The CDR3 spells CASGGEFTGELFF. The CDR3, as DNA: TGTGCCAGCGGTGGGGAGTTCACCGGGGAGCTGTTTTTT.